This TCR beta chain was recovered during a study of blood T cell repertoires in COVID-19. The data were produced by immunoSEQ multiplex PCR, yet TCRdb's version contains in-frame clones alone and is incomplete. The sample shows about 190,000 clones, approximately 84% of them seen only once. The V end was cut by 4 bases, the J end by 0 bases, with 4 bases between. This CDR3 contains 13 residues. CDR1 LNHDA and CDR2 SQIVND come from the germline V gene (reference sequence). The sample was PBMCs or T cells enriched from blood (not recorded which). The chain is built from TRBV19 and TRBJ2-4; D gene ambiguous. The clonotype originates from a woman in her thirties who had recovered from COVID-19. In DNA, the CDR3 is TGTGCCAGTAGTACAATAGCCAAAAACATTCAGTACTTC. Its translation is CASSTIAKNIQYF. Filled out from reference TRBV19 and TRBJ2-4, the complete variable domain reads DGGITQSPKYLFRKEGQNVTLSCEQNLNHDAMYWYRQDPGQGLRLIYYSQIVNDFQKGDIAEGYSVSREKKESFPLTVTSAQKNPTAFYLCASSTIAKNIQYFGAGTRLSVL.